This is a list of T cell receptor beta chains from one sample in a study of blood T cell repertoires in COVID-19. Data came from immunoSEQ multiplex PCR; TCRdb stores just in-frame clones and leaves some out. The sample lists a few hundred thousand clones; roughly 90% were seen once. The sequenced sample was peripheral blood. These receptors were taken from a woman aged 25 to 39 with COVID-19, enrolled during active disease. CDR3s include the opening cysteine and the closing phenylalanine or tryptophan. Each record gives: J gene, D gene, V gene, CDR3 protein, CDR3 DNA. D genes are given only for firm matches.

J: TRBJ1-4
D: TRBD1
V: TRBV18
CDR3: CASSTGVANEKLFF
DNA: TGTGCCAGCTCAACAGGGGTGGCTAATGAAAAACTGTTTTTT

J: TRBJ1-2
D: TRBD1
V: TRBV19
CDR3: CASSPARDRFNYGYTF
DNA: TGTGCCAGTAGTCCAGCGAGGGACAGATTTAACTATGGCTACACCTTC

J: TRBJ2-4
D: .
V: TRBV12-2
CDR3: CASRLARGGMRVWNIQYF
DNA: TGTGCAAGTCGCTTAGCGCGGGGCGGGATGAGGGTCTGGAACATTCAGTACTTC

J: TRBJ2-5
D: .
V: TRBV5-8
CDR3: CASTPRVFRIQETQYF
DNA: TGTGCCAGCACCCCACGGGTGTTCAGAATACAAGAGACCCAGTACTTC

J: TRBJ1-1
D: TRBD1
V: TRBV10-3
CDR3: CAISEYAGQDSEAFF
DNA: TGTGCCATCAGTGAGTATGCTGGACAGGACTCTGAAGCTTTCTTT

J: TRBJ1-1
D: TRBD1
V: TRBV18
CDR3: CASSPTGGNTEAFF
DNA: TGTGCCAGCTCACCAACAGGGGGGAACACTGAAGCTTTCTTT

J: TRBJ2-2
D: .
V: TRBV7-9
CDR3: CASSLVSQTGELFF
DNA: TGTGCCAGCAGCTTAGTAAGCCAAACCGGGGAGCTGTTTTTT

J: TRBJ2-3
D: TRBD1
V: TRBV7-9
CDR3: CASSPLPGQGSTDTQYF
DNA: TGTGCCAGCAGCCCCCTTCCGGGACAGGGGAGCACAGATACGCAGTATTTT

J: TRBJ2-1
D: TRBD2
V: TRBV27
CDR3: CASSSSGSVYNEQFF
DNA: TGTGCCAGCAGCAGTAGCGGGAGCGTTTACAATGAGCAGTTCTTC

J: TRBJ2-3
D: TRBD2
V: TRBV9
CDR3: CASSVESLAGAYTQYF
DNA: TGTGCCAGCAGCGTAGAGTCACTAGCGGGAGCATATACGCAGTATTTT